The source of this T cell receptor beta chain is a study of tumor-infiltrating lymphocytes in primary liver carcinoma. As regards this clonotype: A read error may produce the germline difference seen at one junction end.

With a constant-region primer, TCR beta cDNA was made from 400 to 550 ng of total RNA. Sequencing libraries for TCR beta derived from three nested multiplex PCR rounds that used slightly modified ARM-PCR. Investigators reported that the first two PCR rounds, at 10 cycles each, used TRBV1-TRBV30 forward primers with a C-beta reverse primer. TCRdb reprocessed the multiplex PCR reads via MiXCR and lists one record per CDR3 protein. The table shows 20,000 to 25,000 distinct CDR3 sequences, with 75% to 80% occurring only once. The CDR3 spans 12 residues. CDR1 and CDR2 (germline): SGHAT, FQNNGV. Between roughly 20 and 32 mg of unsorted bulk tissue served as the source from which RNA and DNA were co-extracted. In every tumor sample, viable tumor cells made up over 80%.

The chain combines TRBV11-2 with TRBJ2-5, with D unclear. The TCR comes from a woman in her twenties or thirties with primary liver carcinoma and hepatitis B virus infection. Sequencing input: liver tumor tissue from sampling region 5. Subset of the sample: tumor region T5, tumor centre. The CDR3 bases are TGTTCCAGCTCCTTAGGGTTAGAGACCCAGTACTTC. Its protein is CSSSLGLETQYF.